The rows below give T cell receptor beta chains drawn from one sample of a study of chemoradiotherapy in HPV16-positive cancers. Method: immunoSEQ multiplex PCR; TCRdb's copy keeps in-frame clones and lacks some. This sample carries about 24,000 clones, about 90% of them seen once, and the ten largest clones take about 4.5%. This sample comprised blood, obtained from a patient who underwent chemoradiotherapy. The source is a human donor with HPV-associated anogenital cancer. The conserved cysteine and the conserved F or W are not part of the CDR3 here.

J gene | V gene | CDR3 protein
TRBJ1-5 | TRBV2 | ASSSTGGKAQPQH
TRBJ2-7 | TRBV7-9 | ASSATGGVLYEQY
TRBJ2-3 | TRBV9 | ASNPGVRTDTQY
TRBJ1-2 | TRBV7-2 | ASSLVGFAYT
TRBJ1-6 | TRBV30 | AWEDIPGGMVRDSPLH
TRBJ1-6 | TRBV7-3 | ASSQDSAYNSPLH
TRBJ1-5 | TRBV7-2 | ASSFGQGNNQPQH
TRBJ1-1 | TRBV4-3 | ASSQDYGRVSEAF
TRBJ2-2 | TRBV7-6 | ASSLVYGQAGELF
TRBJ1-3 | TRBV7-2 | ASSLADTFSGNTIY
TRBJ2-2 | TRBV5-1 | ASSPVGAGELF
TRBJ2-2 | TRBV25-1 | ASTSSGLTEHRGAV
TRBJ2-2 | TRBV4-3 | ASSQELGGTGELF
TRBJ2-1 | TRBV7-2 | ASSPRGTSYNEQF
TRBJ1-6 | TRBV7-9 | ASRTGFNSPLH
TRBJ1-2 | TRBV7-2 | ASSTWTTGDGYT
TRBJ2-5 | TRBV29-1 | SVTGTGAGLETQY
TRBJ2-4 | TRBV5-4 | ASSLDPGENIQY
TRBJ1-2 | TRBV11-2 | ASSLLPDGYGYT
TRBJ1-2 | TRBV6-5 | ASSHPGQGYGYT
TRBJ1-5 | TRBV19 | ASRTGAPGNQPQH
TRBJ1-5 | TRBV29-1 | SVWERPQPQH
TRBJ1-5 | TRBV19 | ASSGYNQPQH
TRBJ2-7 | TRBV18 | ASSPLTGGIYEQY
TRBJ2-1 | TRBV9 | ASSVEAGSNEQF
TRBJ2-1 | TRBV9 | ASSVAPGQGNEQF
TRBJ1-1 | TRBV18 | ASSYTNRGTAEAF
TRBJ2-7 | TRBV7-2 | ASSPVLGTGYEQY
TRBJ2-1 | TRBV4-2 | ASSQDRDPRPNEQF
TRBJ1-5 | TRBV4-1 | ASSQEALDRGVNQPQH
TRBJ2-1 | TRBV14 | ASSLSRLALSSYNEQF
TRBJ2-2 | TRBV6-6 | ASRLIQGLFTGELF
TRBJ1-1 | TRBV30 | AWTVSENTEAF
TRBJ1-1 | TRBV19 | ASSPMDRGLGNTEAF
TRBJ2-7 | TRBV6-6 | ASRTGTGYGYEQY
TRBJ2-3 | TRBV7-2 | ASSPVGGNTQY
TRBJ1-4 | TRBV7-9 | ASSDPPRTGESEKLF
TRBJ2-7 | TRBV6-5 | ASSPGRFVAYEQY
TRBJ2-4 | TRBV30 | AWSKGRGDIQY
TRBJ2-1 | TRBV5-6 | ASSFSPGGERNEQF
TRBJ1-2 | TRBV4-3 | ASSLGPGTADYGYT
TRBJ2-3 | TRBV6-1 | ASSEGPGLPDTQY
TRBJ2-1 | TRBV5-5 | ASSLAGDRVNEQF
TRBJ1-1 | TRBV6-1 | ASSEVGNTEAF
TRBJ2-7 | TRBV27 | ASSLLPGQGPYEQY
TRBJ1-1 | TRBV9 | ASSVDPSGRVNTEAF
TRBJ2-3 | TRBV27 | ASSFPGQGSTDTQY
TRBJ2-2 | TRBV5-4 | ASSSPRQHTGELF
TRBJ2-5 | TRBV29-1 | SVGSGGLETQY
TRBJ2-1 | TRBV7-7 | ASSLVQENEQF